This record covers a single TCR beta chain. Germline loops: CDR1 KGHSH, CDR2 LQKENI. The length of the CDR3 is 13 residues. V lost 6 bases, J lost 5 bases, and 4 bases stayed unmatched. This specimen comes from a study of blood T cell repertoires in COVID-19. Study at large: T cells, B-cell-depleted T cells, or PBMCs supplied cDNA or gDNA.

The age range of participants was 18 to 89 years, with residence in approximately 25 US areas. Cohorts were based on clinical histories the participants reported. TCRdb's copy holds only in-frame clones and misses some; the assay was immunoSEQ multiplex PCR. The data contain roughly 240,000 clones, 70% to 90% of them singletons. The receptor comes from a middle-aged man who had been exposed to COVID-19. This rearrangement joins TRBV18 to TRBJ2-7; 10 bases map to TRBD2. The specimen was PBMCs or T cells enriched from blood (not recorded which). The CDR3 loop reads CASSSGTSDEQYF. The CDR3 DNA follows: TGTGCCAGCTCCTCCGGGACTAGCGACGAGCAGTACTTC. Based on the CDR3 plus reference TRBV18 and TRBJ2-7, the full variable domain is NAGVMQNPRHLVRRRGQEARLRCSPMKGHSHVYWYRQLPEEGLKFMVYLQKENIIDESGMPKERFSAEFPKEGPSILRIQQVVRGDSAAYFCASSSGTSDEQYFGPGTRLTVT.